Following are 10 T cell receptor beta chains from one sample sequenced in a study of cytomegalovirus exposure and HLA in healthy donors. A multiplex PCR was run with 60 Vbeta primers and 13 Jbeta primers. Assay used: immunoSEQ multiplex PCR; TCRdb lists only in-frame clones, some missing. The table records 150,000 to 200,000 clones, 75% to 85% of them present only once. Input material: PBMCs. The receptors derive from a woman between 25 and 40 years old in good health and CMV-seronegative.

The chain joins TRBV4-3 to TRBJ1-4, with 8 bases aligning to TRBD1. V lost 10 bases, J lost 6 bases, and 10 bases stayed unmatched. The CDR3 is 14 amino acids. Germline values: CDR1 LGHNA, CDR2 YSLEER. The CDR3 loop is CATSDRGNYEKLFF. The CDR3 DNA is TGCGCCACATCAGACAGGGGAAATTATGAAAAACTGTTTTTT.

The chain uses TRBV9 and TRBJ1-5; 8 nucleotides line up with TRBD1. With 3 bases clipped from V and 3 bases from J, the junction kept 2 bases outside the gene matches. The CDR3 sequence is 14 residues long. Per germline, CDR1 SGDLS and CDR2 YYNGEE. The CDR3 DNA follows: TGTGCCAGCAGCGCGACAGGGGCCAATCAGCCCCAGCATTTT. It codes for CASSATGANQPQHF. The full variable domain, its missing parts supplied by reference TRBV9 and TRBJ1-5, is DSGVTQTPKHLITATGQRVTLRCSPRSGDLSVYWYQQSLDQGLQFLIQYYNGEERAKGNILERFSAQQFPDLHSELNLSSLELGDSALYFCASSATGANQPQHFGDGTRLSIL.

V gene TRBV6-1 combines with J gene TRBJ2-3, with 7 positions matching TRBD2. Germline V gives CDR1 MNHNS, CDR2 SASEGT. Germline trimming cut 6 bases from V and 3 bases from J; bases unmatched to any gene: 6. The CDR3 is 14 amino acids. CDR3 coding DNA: TGTGCCAGCAGAAAGCGGGGAGATACAGATACGCAGTATTTT. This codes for CASRKRGDTDTQYF.

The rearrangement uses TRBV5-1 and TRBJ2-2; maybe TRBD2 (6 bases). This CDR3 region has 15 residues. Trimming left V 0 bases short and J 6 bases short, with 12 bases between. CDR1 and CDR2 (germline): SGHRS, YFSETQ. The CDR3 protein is CASSLAGRRAGELFF. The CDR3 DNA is TGCGCCAGCAGCTTGGCGGGAAGGAGGGCCGGGGAGCTGTTTTTT.

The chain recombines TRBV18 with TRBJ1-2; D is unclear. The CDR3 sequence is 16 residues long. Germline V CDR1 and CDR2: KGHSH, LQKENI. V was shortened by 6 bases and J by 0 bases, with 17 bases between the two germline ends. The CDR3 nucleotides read TGTGCCAGCTCCGCCTTAGAGCAGGCCTCTAACTATGGCTACACCTTC. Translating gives CASSALEQASNYGYTF.

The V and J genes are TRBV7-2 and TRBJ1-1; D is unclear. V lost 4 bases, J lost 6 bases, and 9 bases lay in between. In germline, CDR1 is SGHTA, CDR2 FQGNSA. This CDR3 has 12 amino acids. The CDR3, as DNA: TGTGCCAGCAGCTGGGCGACCTCTGAAGCTTTCTTT. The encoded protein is CASSWATSEAFF.

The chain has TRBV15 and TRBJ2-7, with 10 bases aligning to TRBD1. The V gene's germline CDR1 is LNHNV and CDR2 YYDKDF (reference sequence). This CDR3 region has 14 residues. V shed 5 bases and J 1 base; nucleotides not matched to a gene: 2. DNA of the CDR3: TGTGCCACCAGCCGGGACAGGGGATCCTACGAGCAGTACTTC. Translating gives CATSRDRGSYEQYF.

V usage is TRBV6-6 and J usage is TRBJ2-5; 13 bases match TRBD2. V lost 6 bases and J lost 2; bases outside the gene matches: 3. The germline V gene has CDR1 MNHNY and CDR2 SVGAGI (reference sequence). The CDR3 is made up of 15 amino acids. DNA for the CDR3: TGTGCCAGCAGACAGACTAGCGGGGGGCAAGAGACCCAGTACTTC. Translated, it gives CASRQTSGGQETQYF.

The CDR3 sequence: CASSETSGSVWSEQYF. In nucleotides, the CDR3 is TGTGCCAGCAGTGAAACTAGCGGGAGTGTCTGGTCCGAGCAGTACTTC. The rearrangement uses TRBV6-4 and TRBJ2-7, with 11 bases that match TRBD2. The junction had 10 bases not matched to a gene; V was cut back by 3 bases and J by 6 bases. CDR3 length: 16 residues. The germline V gene has CDR1 MRHNA and CDR2 SNTAGT.

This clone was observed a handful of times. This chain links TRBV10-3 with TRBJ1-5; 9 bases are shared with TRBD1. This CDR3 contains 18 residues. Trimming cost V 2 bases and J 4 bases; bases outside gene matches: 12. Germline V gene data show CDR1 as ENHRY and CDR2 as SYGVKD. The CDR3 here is CAISETAPGQGRNQPQHF. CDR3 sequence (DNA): TGTGCCATCAGTGAGACCGCACCGGGACAGGGTCGGAATCAGCCCCAGCATTTT.